The 23 T cell receptor beta chains presented below share a single source sample, sequenced in a study of shared clonotypes between healthy human individuals. The repertoire was sequenced with immunoSEQ multiplex PCR; TCRdb's copy has only in-frame clones and lacks some. The sample carries 1,400,000 or so clones, approximately 98.5% recorded once. Specimen: naive CD4+ T cells sorted from blood. Described subset: CD45RA+ positively selected. These receptor sequences come from a man aged 25-40 years in good health.

A single count supports this clone. This chain links TRBV18 with TRBJ2-5; no reliable D call. The CDR3 runs 15 residues. The germline V and J ends were trimmed by 6 bases and 2 bases, with 16 bases remaining between them. CDR1 and CDR2 from the germline V gene are KGHSH and LQKENI. The CDR3 sequence: CASSPLVGRQETQYF. CDR3 in DNA: TGTGCCAGCTCCCCCCTGGTCGGCAGACAAGAGACCCAGTACTTC.

This chain uses TRBV6-5 with TRBJ1-1, with unresolved D. V lost 2 bases and J lost 6, with 10 bases in between. The length of the CDR3 is 13 residues. Germline-derived CDR1 and CDR2 are MNHEY and SVGAGI. CDR3 sequence (DNA): TGTGCCAGCAGTTACCGGTCAGTGGCTGAAGCTTTCTTT. Its translation is CASSYRSVAEAFF.

This chain uses TRBV7-2 with TRBJ1-2; D unclear. Germline V gene lookup returns CDR1 SGHTA and CDR2 FQGNSA. V dropped 2 bases and J dropped 4 bases, with 5 bases sitting between them. The CDR3 runs 12 residues. Here the CDR3 reads CASSLTAYGYTF. The CDR3 DNA sequence: TGTGCCAGCAGCTTAACGGCCTATGGCTACACCTTC.

The chain couples TRBV2 to TRBJ2-7, with 9 bases matching TRBD1. After removal of 7 bases from V and 3 bases from J, the junction contained 10 bases not matched to a gene. The CDR3 is 15 residues long. Germline CDR1 SNHLY, CDR2 FYNNEI. The CDR3 here is CASTADRGKIYEQYF. CDR3 nucleotide sequence: TGTGCCAGCACTGCGGACAGGGGAAAGATCTACGAGCAGTACTTC. The full variable domain, its missing parts supplied by reference TRBV2 and TRBJ2-7, is EPEVTQTPSHQVTQMGQEVILRCVPISNHLYFYWYRQILGQKVEFLVSFYNNEISEKSEIFDDQFSVERPDGSNFTLKIRSTKLEDSAMYFCASTADRGKIYEQYFGPGTRLTVT.

This chain connects TRBV28 to TRBJ2-7; the match to TRBD2 covers 7 bases. CDR3 length: 13 residues. Germline V CDR1 and CDR2: MDHEN, SYDVKM. The trim removed 6 bases at V and 6 bases at J, leaving 8 bases unmatched. The CDR3 sequence: CASSPGLVGEQYF. In nucleotides, the CDR3 is TGTGCCAGCAGCCCCGGACTAGTAGGCGAGCAGTACTTC.

The rearrangement uses TRBV27 and TRBJ2-3; no definite D call. This CDR3 is built from 14 residues. Germline values: CDR1 MNHEY, CDR2 SMNVEV (reference sequence). Trimming removed 3 bases from V and 3 bases from J, with 10 bases in between. DNA for the CDR3: TGTGCCAGCAGTTTTTTCGGCAGGACAGATACGCAGTATTTT. It yields the protein CASSFFGRTDTQYF.

CDR3 sequence (DNA): TGTGCCAGCAGCTTAGGTCGGGCGGGTGAGCAGTACTTC. Amino acids: CASSLGRAGEQYF. V gene TRBV5-4 combines with J gene TRBJ2-7; maybe TRBD2 (5 bases). Deletions cut 2 bases from V and 7 bases from J, with 13 bases between. The germline CDR1 and CDR2 sequences are SGHNT and YYREEE (reference sequence). This CDR3 region has 13 residues.

This clone was observed once. The chain combines TRBV28 with TRBJ1-2, with no clear D. The CDR3 covers 12 residues. CDR1 is MDHEN, CDR2 SYDVKM, per germline. V gave up 4 bases and J gave up 2 bases, with 5 bases separating them. The CDR3 coding sequence is TGTGCCAGCAGTTGGCAAAACTATGGCTACACCTTC. This gives the protein CASSWQNYGYTF.

V gene TRBV5-1 combines with J gene TRBJ2-7; 12 bases agree with TRBD2. With 4 bases clipped from V and 6 bases from J, the junction kept 5 bases outside the gene matches. CDR1 is SGHRS and CDR2 is YFSETQ in the germline V gene. CDR3 size: 14 residues. Here the CDR3 reads CASSQTSGSTEQYF. CDR3 in DNA: TGCGCCAGCAGCCAGACTAGCGGGAGCACCGAGCAGTACTTC.

The rearrangement uses TRBV27 and TRBJ1-2; 9 nucleotides line up with TRBD1. CDR1 is MNHEY and CDR2 is SMNVEV in the germline V gene (reference sequence). The length of the CDR3 is 16 residues. Trimming removed 5 bases from V and 2 bases from J; junction bases left unmatched: 9. The CDR3 here is CASSPRPGTGNYGYTF. The CDR3 region has the DNA TGTGCCAGCAGTCCCCGTCCCGGGACAGGGAACTATGGCTACACCTTC.

The V and J genes are TRBV7-9 and TRBJ2-2; TRBD1 is a possible D gene (6 bases). Germline assignment: CDR1 SEHNR and CDR2 FQNEAQ (reference sequence). Between the trimmed V and J ends, which lost 3 bases and 4 bases, there was a span of 9 bases. This CDR3 has 14 amino acids. The CDR3 nucleotides read TGTGCCAGCAGCTTTCAGGGGTTCACCGGGGAGCTGTTTTTT. It yields the protein CASSFQGFTGELFF.

V is TRBV5-1 and J is TRBJ2-5; D is possibly TRBD2 (6 bases). Between the trimmed V and J ends, which lost 8 bases and 4 bases, there was a span of 15 bases. The germline gives CDR1 SGHRS, CDR2 YFSETQ. CDR3 length equals 13 residues. The CDR3 loop reads CASFLDGGETQYF. Here the CDR3 DNA reads TGCGCCAGTTTCCTCGACGGGGGAGAGACCCAGTACTTC.

The J gene is TRBJ2-7, the V gene TRBV4-2; the D gene is possibly TRBD2 (6 bases). Germline assignment: CDR1 LGHNA and CDR2 YNFKEQ. The CDR3 is 12 amino acids. Trimming took off 8 bases at V and 2 bases at J, with 10 bases between the two ends. CDR3 in DNA: TGTGCCAGCGCCGGAGGGCCCTACGAGCAGTACTTC. Protein product: CASAGGPYEQYF.

The genes are TRBV9 and TRBJ1-2; the D is unclear. CDR3 length equals 14 residues. CDR1 is SGDLS, CDR2 YYNGEE, per germline. Trimming removed 0 bases from V and 2 bases from J, with 8 bases in between. CDR3 nucleotides: TGTGCCAGCAGCGTAGTTCCTGACAACTATGGCTACACCTTC. Protein: CASSVVPDNYGYTF.

The V call is TRBV11-2, the J call TRBJ2-7; 12 bases fit TRBD1. This CDR3 has 15 amino acids. The V and J ends lost 5 bases and 2 bases, in that order; junction bases with no gene match: 4. Germline V gives CDR1 SGHAT, CDR2 FQNNGV. CDR3 protein: CASSVGQGATYEQYF. The CDR3 DNA reads TGTGCCAGCAGCGTGGGACAGGGGGCCACCTACGAGCAGTACTTC.

This chain connects TRBV29-1 to TRBJ2-1; the match to TRBD2 covers 8 bases. CDR1 and CDR2 (germline): SQVTM, ANQGSEA. Trimming took 6 bases from V and 5 from J; bases not matched to a gene: 3. There are 12 residues in the CDR3. CDR3 residues: CSVRLANNEQFF. CDR3 bases: TGCAGCGTAAGACTAGCGAACAATGAGCAGTTCTTC.

Remarks on this clone: An end of the junction differs from the germline gene, which may be a read error. The chain uses TRBV27 and TRBJ2-7; 11 bases align to TRBD2. The germline V gene has CDR1 MNHEY and CDR2 SMNVEV (reference sequence). This CDR3 has 14 residues. In DNA form, the CDR3 reads TGTGCCAGCCATCGACTAGCGGGACCGAACGAACAGTACTTC. Amino acids: CASHRLAGPNEQYF.

The J gene is TRBJ1-2, the V gene TRBV6-5; D might be TRBD1 (5 bases). Germline loops: CDR1 MNHEY, CDR2 SVGAGI. V shed 5 bases and J shed 4 bases, with 11 bases lying between them. This CDR3 comprises 13 residues. The CDR3 loop reads CASSGGDLYGYTF. The DNA of the CDR3 is TGTGCCAGCAGTGGAGGGGACCTCTATGGCTACACCTTC.

Note on this clone: The junction does not match germline at one end; this may be a read error. The J gene is TRBJ2-1, the V gene TRBV7-8; the D gene is possibly TRBD2 (5 bases). This CDR3 contains 15 residues. CDR1 SGHVS and CDR2 FQNEAQ come from the germline V gene. CDR3: CASTLRPADYNEQFF. The CDR3 DNA sequence: TGTGCCAGCACCTTAAGACCAGCGGACTACAATGAGCAGTTCTTC.

The chain has TRBV19 and TRBJ2-7, with 7 bases aligning to TRBD1. The V segment lost 3 bases and the J segment 2 bases; nucleotides outside the gene matches: 4. The CDR3 has 14 residues. Germline values: CDR1 LNHDA, CDR2 SQIVND (reference sequence). CDR3 amino acids: CASSMTGQTYEQYF. The CDR3 DNA reads as TGTGCCAGTAGTATGACGGGACAGACCTACGAGCAGTACTTC.

This chain uses TRBV7-9 with TRBJ2-1; TRBD1 matches 7 bases. The CDR3 covers 17 residues. Germline-derived CDR1 and CDR2 are SEHNR and FQNEAQ (reference sequence). The junction had 18 bases not matched to a gene; V was cut back by 8 bases and J by 5 bases. As DNA, the CDR3 is TGTGCCAGCGGCCCACGGGCTGACAGGGTAGTGGACAATGAGCAGTTCTTC. Protein sequence: CASGPRADRVVDNEQFF.

As for this clone: This CDR3 is also generated by other DNA sequences in the sample. The chain recombines TRBV5-1 with TRBJ1-1; 8 bases agree with TRBD1. The CDR3 loop spans 14 amino acids. Germline assignment: CDR1 SGHRS and CDR2 YFSETQ. After removal of 5 bases from V and 0 bases from J, the junction contained 3 bases not matched to a gene. The CDR3 region is CASSPGGLNTEAFF. As DNA, the CDR3 is TGCGCCAGCAGTCCAGGGGGCCTGAACACTGAAGCTTTCTTT.

This chain links TRBV5-1 with TRBJ2-5; 8 bases line up with TRBD1. Germline CDR1 reads SGHRS; CDR2 reads YFSETQ. The CDR3 has 15 residues. Unmatched junction bases numbered 9, after V lost 4 bases and J lost 4 bases. CDR3: CASSIGTTGGETQYF. In DNA, the CDR3 is TGCGCCAGCAGCATTGGTACCACAGGGGGAGAGACCCAGTACTTC. Combining the CDR3 with reference TRBV5-1 and TRBJ2-5 gives the whole variable domain KAGVTQTPRYLIKTRGQQVTLSCSPISGHRSVSWYQQTPGQGLQFLFEYFSETQRNKGNFPGRFSGRQFSNSRSEMNVSTLELGDSALYLCASSIGTTGGETQYFGPGTRLLVL.